The T cell receptor beta chain described here comes from a study of blood T cell repertoires in COVID-19 (dated by TCRdb to the early 2020s). Describing the broader study: Samples from collaborators originated in the United States, Italy and Spain and spanned both the acute and convalescent phases of COVID-19. The prospective study material was composed of cDNA or gDNA derived from T cells, B-cell-depleted T cells, or PBMCs. Deeply sampled blood TCRbeta repertoires from subjects exposed to, actively infected with, or recovered from COVID-19 were included in the dataset. The repertoires were released in a freely available public database meant as a resource for research on the immune response to SARS-CoV-2. The samples were drawn from the first 160 participants of the ongoing ImmuneRACE study and from about 1,200 subjects provided by 6 global collaborators. Sample metadata almost always included a de-identified subject ID, COVID-19 status, age in years and sex. Where HLA class I and class II types were available, the types were taken from metadata supplied by the sample provider, not from assay-based typing. Results the study describes overall, beyond this receptor: Clinical and demographic metadata were provided uncurated, with the amount varying by source and participant.

TCRbeta CDR3 regions were amplified from genomic DNA by means of the immunoSEQ Assay, a bias-controlled multiplex PCR. The authors processed their data as follows. The number of nucleated cells in each sample was estimated by amplification of reference gene primers within the assay. Sequence reads were collapsed and filtered to measure the absolute abundance of every unique TCRbeta CDR3 rearrangement. For each sample, productive Simpson clonality was calculated as the square root of Simpson's diversity index across productive rearrangements. Imported from immuneACCESS, the table was reduced by TCRdb to in-frame sequences with V and J called. These copies leave out some clones; in studies compared against another copy, an unresolved V gene accounts for under half, and the cause of the remainder is not known. The V and J calls and clone size are taken from that table; D and trimming were inferred from the DNA. A total of roughly 42,000 clones appear in this sample, roughly 88% of them only once. Of the sample, 3.5% to 4.5% is held by the ten largest clones.

Note on this clone: It lacks a known antigen. Per-base qualities were not stored, and no clone one base away is much larger.

Counted from cysteine to phenylalanine, this CDR3 has 22 amino acids. Just CDR3 DNA is preserved here, 66 bases in frame from base 1. The germline V gene provides CDR1 MNHNS and CDR2 SASEGT. The germline V end is reduced by 1 base and the J end by 0 bases; junction bases left unmatched: 21. Collaborating institutions collected whole blood in K2EDTA tubes following their own protocols. For TCRbeta analysis, collaborators shipped samples as frozen whole blood, isolated PBMCs, or DNA extracted from either of those sample types. This chain joins TRBV6-1 to TRBJ1-5; 7 nucleotides in the junction match TRBD1. Sequenced input: peripheral blood. This clonotype was sampled from a human donor in a cohort sampled during active COVID-19. The CDR3 amino acid sequence is: CASSEVMVGQGVLPYSNQPQHF. The DNA is as follows: TGTGCCAGCAGTGAAGTTATGGTGGGTCAGGGGGTCCTCCCCTATAGCAATCAGCCCCAGCATTTT.